This TCR beta chain came from a study of blood T cell repertoires in COVID-19. Study summary: Samples came from the United States, Italy and Spain, spanning acute and convalescent COVID-19. T cells, B-cell-depleted T cells, or PBMCs provided the cDNA or gDNA that served as material.

Here immunoSEQ multiplex PCR was the method, and the copy in TCRdb shows in-frame clones only, minus some. The repertoire holds fewer than 100,000 clones, with roughly 84% as singletons. The CDR3 runs 16 residues. The V and J ends lost 1 base and 2 bases respectively, with 12 bases between them. Germline-derived CDR1 and CDR2 are SGHTA and FQGNSA. Sequenced sample: peripheral blood. The V and J genes are TRBV7-2 and TRBJ2-1, with D possibly matching TRBD2 (7 bases). The clonotype was recovered from a woman of 80 years or more with acute or convalescent COVID-19. CDR3 sequence reads: CASSLGAGATYNEQFF. The CDR3 coding sequence is TGTGCCAGCAGCTTAGGTGCGGGGGCGACCTACAATGAGCAGTTCTTC. Looking up the rest from reference TRBV7-2 and TRBJ2-1 gives the full variable domain: GAGVSQSPSNKVTEKGKDVELRCDPISGHTALYWYRQSLGQGLEFLIYFQGNSAPDKSGLPSDRFSAERTGGSVSTLTIQRTQQEDSAVYLCASSLGAGATYNEQFFGPGTRLTVL.